This T cell receptor beta chain was sequenced in a study of OX40 agonist ivuxolimab in advanced cancers. For the study at large: Enrolled patients in dose escalation had cancers that were hepatocellular carcinoma, melanoma, renal cell or head and neck cancer. General observations from the study: Which antigen the expanded peripheral T cells recognized is unknown.

This CDR3 spans 16 amino acids. CDR1 MDHEN and CDR2 SYDVKM come from the germline V gene. Germline trimming cut 2 bases from V and 6 bases from J; bases unmatched to any gene: 7. The method was immunoSEQ multiplex PCR; TCRdb's version includes in-frame clones alone and lacks a portion of them. The sample consists of roughly 39,000 clones, 70% to 90% of them appearing once. Comment on this clone: Its antigen is undetermined.

This chain joins TRBV28 and TRBJ2-1; the match to TRBD1 covers 10 bases. The clonotype was recovered from an adult with an advanced solid tumor such as melanoma, head and neck, liver or kidney cancer. The sequencing used CD4+ or CD8+ T cells sorted from blood, collected in a trial of the OX40 agonist ivuxolimab. The CDR3 DNA sequence: TGTGCCAGCAGTTTAGTTCCCCGGACAGGGGGCAATGAGCAGTTCTTC. The encoded protein is CASSLVPRTGGNEQFF.